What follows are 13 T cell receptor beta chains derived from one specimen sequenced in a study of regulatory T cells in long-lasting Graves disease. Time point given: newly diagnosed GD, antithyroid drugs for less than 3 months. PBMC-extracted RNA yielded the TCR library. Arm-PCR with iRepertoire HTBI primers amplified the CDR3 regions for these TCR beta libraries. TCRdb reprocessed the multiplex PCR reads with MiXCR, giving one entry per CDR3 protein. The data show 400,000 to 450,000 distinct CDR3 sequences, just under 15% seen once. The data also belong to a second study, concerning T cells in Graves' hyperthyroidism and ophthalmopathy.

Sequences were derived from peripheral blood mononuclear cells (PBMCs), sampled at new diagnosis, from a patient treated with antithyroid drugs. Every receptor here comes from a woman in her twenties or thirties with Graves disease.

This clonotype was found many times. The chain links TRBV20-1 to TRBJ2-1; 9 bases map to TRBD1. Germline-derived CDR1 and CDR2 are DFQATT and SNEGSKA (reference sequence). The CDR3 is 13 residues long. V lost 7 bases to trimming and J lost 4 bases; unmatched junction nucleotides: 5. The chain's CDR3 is CSVPGQGYNEQFF. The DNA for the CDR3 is TGCAGTGTTCCGGGACAGGGTTACAATGAGCAGTTCTTC.

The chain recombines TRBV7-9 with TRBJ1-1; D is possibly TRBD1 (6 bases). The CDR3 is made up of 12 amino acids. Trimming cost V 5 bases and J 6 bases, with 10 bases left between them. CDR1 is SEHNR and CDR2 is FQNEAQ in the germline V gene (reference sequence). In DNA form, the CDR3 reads TGTGCCAGCAGCGTTACAGGGCCTGAAGCTTTCTTT. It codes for CASSVTGPEAFF.

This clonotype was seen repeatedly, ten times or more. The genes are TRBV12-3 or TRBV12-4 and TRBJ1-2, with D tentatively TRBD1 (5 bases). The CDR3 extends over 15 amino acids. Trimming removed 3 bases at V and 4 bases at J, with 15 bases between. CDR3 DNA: TGTGCCAGCAGTTTCCTGAAGGGGTCACCCTATGGCTACACCTTC. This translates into CASSFLKGSPYGYTF.

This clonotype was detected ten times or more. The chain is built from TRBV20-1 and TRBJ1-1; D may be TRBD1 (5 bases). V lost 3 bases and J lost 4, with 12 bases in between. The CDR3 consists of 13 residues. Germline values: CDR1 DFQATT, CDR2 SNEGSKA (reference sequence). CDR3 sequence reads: CSASGRGVTEAFF. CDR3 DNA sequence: TGCAGTGCTAGCGGAAGGGGCGTCACTGAAGCTTTCTTT.

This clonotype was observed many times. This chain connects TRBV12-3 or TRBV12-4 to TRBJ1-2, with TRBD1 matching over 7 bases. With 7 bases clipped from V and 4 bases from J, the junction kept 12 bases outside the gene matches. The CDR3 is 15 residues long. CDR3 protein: CASTRETGPSYGYTF. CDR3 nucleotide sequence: TGTGCCAGCACCCGAGAGACAGGGCCCTCCTATGGCTACACCTTC.

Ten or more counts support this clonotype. CDR3 residues: CASSLSRAGRETQYF. In DNA form, the CDR3 reads TGTGCCAGCAGCTTAAGTAGGGCGGGACGGGAGACCCAGTACTTC. The chain carries TRBV7-2 and TRBJ2-5, with a possible D match to TRBD2 (6 bases). V lost 2 bases and J lost 5, with 15 bases in between. Germline loops: CDR1 SGHTA, CDR2 FQGNSA. CDR3 size: 15 residues.

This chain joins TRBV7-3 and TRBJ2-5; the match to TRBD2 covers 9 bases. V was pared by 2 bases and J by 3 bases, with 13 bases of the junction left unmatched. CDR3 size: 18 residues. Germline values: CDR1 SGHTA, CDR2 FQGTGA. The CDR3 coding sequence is TGTGCCAGCAGCTTAGGAGCGGGGGGCGGGGCGCAGGAAGAGACCCAGTACTTC. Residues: CASSLGAGGGAQEETQYF.

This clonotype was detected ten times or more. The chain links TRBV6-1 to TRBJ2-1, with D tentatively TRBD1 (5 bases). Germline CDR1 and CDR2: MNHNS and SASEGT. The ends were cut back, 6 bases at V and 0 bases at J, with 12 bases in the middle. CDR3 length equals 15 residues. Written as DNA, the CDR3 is TGTGCCAGCAGGACGGACACCACCTCCTACAATGAGCAGTTCTTC. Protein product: CASRTDTTSYNEQFF.

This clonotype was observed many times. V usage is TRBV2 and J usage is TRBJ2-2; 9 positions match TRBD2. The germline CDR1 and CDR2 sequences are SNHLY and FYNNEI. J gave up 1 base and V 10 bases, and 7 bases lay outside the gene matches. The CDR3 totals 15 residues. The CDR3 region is CATLGSGRNTGELFF. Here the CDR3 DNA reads TGTGCCACTCTGGGTAGCGGGAGGAACACCGGGGAGCTGTTTTTT.

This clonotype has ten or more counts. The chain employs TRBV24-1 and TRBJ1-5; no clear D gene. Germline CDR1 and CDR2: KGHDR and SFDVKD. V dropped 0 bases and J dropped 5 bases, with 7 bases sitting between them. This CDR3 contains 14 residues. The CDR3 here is CATSDLGLDQPQHF. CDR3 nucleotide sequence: TGTGCCACCAGTGATTTGGGTTTAGATCAGCCCCAGCATTTT.

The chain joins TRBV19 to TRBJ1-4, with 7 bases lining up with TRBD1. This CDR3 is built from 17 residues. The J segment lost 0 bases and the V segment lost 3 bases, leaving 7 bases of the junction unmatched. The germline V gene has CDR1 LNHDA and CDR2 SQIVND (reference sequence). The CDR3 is CASSMGYRGTTNEKLFF. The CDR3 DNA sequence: TGTGCCAGTAGTATGGGTTACAGGGGAACAACTAATGAAAAACTGTTTTTT.

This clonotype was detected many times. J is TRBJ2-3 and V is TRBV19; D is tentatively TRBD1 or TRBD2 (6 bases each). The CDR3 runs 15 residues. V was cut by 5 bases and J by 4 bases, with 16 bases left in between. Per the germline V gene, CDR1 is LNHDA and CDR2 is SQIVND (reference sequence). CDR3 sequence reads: CASSFRAEGADTQYF. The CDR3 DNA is TGTGCCAGTAGTTTCCGGGCGGAGGGGGCAGATACGCAGTATTTT.

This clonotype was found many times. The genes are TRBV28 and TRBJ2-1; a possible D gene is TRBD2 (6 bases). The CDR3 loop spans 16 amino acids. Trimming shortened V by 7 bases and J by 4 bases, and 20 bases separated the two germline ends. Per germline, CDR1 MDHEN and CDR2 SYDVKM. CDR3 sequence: CASTTGEGRKYNEQFF. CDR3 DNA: TGTGCCAGCACCACGGGAGAGGGAAGAAAATACAATGAGCAGTTCTTC.